These 3 T cell receptor beta chains originate from one sample sequenced in a study of blood T cell repertoires in COVID-19. TCRdb's table, derived via immunoSEQ multiplex PCR, lists solely in-frame clones and lacks some. The repertoire includes more than 150,000 clones, more than 75% of them detected once, and 0.8% to 1% sits in the top ten. Material for sequencing was peripheral blood. These receptors were obtained from a woman aged 18-35 years who had recovered from COVID-19.

The chain joins TRBV9 to TRBJ1-5, with 8 bases identical to TRBD1. Germline lookup yields CDR1 SGDLS and CDR2 YYNGEE. The junction had 7 bases not matched to a gene; V was cut back by 4 bases and J by 7 bases. The CDR3 spans 14 residues. This CDR3 reads CASSSGQGRQPQHF. DNA of the CDR3: TGTGCCAGCAGCTCAGGACAGGGAAGGCAGCCCCAGCATTTT. Looking up the rest from reference TRBV9 and TRBJ1-5 gives the full variable domain: DSGVTQTPKHLITATGQRVTLRCSPRSGDLSVYWYQQSLDQGLQFLIQYYNGEERAKGNILERFSAQQFPDLHSELNLSSLELGDSALYFCASSSGQGRQPQHFGDGTRLSIL.

The chain uses TRBV6-1 and TRBJ2-1, with 13 bases matching TRBD2. Germline V CDR1 and CDR2: MNHNS, SASEGT. The length of the CDR3 is 15 residues. Trimming removed 3 bases from V and 9 bases from J; junction bases left unmatched: 5. The CDR3 DNA reads TGTGCCAGCAGTGAGGGGACTAGCGGGAAGGTTGAGCAGTTCTTC. Its protein is CASSEGTSGKVEQFF.

The V gene is TRBV5-4, the J gene TRBJ1-6; 7 bases agree with TRBD1. The CDR3 is made up of 15 amino acids. The J segment lost 9 bases and the V segment lost 0 bases, leaving 6 bases of the junction unmatched. CDR1 and CDR2 from the germline V gene are SGHNT and YYREEE (reference sequence). The CDR3 here is CASSLGGGSGSPLHF. The CDR3 nucleotides read TGTGCCAGCAGCTTGGGAGGGGGCAGTGGTTCACCCCTCCACTTT.